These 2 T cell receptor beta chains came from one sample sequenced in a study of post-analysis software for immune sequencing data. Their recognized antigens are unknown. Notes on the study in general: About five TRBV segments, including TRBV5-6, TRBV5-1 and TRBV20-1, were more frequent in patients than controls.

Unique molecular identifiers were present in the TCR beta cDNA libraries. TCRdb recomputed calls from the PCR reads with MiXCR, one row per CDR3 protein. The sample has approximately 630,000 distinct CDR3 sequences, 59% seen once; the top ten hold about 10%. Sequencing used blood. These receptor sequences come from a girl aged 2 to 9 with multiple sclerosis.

CDR3 sequence reads: CRPSGNEQFF. The CDR3 bases are TGCAGGCCCTCAGGAAATGAGCAGTTCTTC. V usage is TRBV20-1 and J usage is TRBJ2-1; D is unclear. This CDR3 has 10 amino acids. Per the germline V gene, CDR1 is DFQATT and CDR2 is SNEGSKA (reference sequence).

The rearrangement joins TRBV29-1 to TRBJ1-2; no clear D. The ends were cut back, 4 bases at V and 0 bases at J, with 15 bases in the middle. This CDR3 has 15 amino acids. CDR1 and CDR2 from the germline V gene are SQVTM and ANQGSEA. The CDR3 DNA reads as TGCAGCGTTGTAAGGTCCGCAGGAGCTAACTATGGCTACACCTTC. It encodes CSVVRSAGANYGYTF.